A selection of T cell receptor beta chains follows, all from one sample in a study of cytotoxic CD8 clonotypes in ibrutinib-treated CLL. TCRdb keeps only in-frame clones here, not all; method: immunoSEQ multiplex PCR. The table shows some 140,000 clones, with 75% to 85% occurring only once. Sequenced material: PBMCs, taken after 12 months of ibrutinib treatment. The receptor source for this set is a human donor with chronic lymphocytic leukemia. Each CDR3 is given with its conserved first and last residue. Fields, in order: CDR3 length, D gene, J gene, V gene, clone size, CDR3 DNA, CDR3 protein. The D gene is left open where the match is weak. Size values are once, few and many counts, or a class for expanded clones, and some rows have none.

19,TRBD1,TRBJ2-2,TRBV5-6,NA,TGTGCCAGCAGCCAACGGTGGGACAGGGTTAGTTATCATGGCGGGGAGCTGTTTTTT,CASSQRWDRVSYHGGELFF
13,NA,TRBJ1-1,TRBV5-1,NA,TGCGCCAGCAGCTTTGGGCAGCTCACTGAAGCTTTCTTT,CASSFGQLTEAFF
15,TRBD1,TRBJ1-2,TRBV18,few,TGTGCCAGCTCACCACCGCAGACAGGGGGCGAGAAATACACCTTC,CASSPPQTGGEKYTF
15,TRBD1,TRBJ1-1,TRBV5-1,NA,TGCGCCAGCAGACCGGGACAGGGGGCGGACACTGAAGCTTTCTTT,CASRPGQGADTEAFF
16,TRBD2,TRBJ2-2,TRBV7-3,NA,TGTGCCAGCAGGAGGGGGACTAGCGGGAACACCGGGGAGCTGTTTTTT,CASRRGTSGNTGELFF
14,NA,TRBJ1-2,TRBV29-1,NA,TGCAGCGTTGAAGATCTGTGGCCGGACTATGGCTACACCTTC,CSVEDLWPDYGYTF
15,TRBD2,TRBJ2-7,TRBV19,few,TGTGCCAGTAGGGAGAGGACTAGCCGTACCTACGAGCAGTACTTC,CASRERTSRTYEQYF
17,NA,TRBJ2-2,TRBV9,NA,TGTGCCAGCAGCGCCCCGAGTGGCCCCGCGAACACCGGGGAGCTGTTTTTT,CASSAPSGPANTGELFF
12,NA,TRBJ2-2,TRBV27,NA,TGTGCCAGCATCCGGAACACCGGGGAGCTGTTTTTT,CASIRNTGELFF
15,NA,TRBJ2-3,TRBV11-2,NA,TGTGCCAGCTTATCGTTAGGGACCCCAACAGATACGCAGTATTTT,CASLSLGTPTDTQYF
16,TRBD2,TRBJ2-3,TRBV7-2,NA,TGTGCCAGCAGATATCGACTAGCGGGAGGGACAGATACGCAGTATTTT,CASRYRLAGGTDTQYF
14,NA,TRBJ1-1,TRBV5-1,NA,TGCGCCAGCAGCTTGGGAGTCGGGAACACTGAAGCTTTCTTT,CASSLGVGNTEAFF
13,TRBD1,TRBJ1-5,TRBV7-2,NA,TGTGCCAGCAGCTCACAGGGGAATCAGCCCCAGCATTTT,CASSSQGNQPQHF
14,NA,TRBJ1-5,TRBV5-6,NA,TGTGCCAGCAGCTTGGCCTCGGGTGATCAGCCCCAGCATTTT,CASSLASGDQPQHF
12,NA,TRBJ1-1,TRBV6-5,NA,TGTGCCTCAGGGACAAAGAACACTGAAGCTTTCTTT,CASGTKNTEAFF
14,NA,TRBJ1-1,TRBV7-8,NA,TGTGCCAGCAGCTTAGGAGGGGGGAACACTGAAGCTTTCTTT,CASSLGGGNTEAFF
15,NA,TRBJ1-5,TRBV28,NA,TGTGCCAGTGTCAACGGGACACAATTCAATCAGCCCCAGCATTTT,CASVNGTQFNQPQHF
19,TRBD2,TRBJ2-3,TRBV9,NA,TGTGCCAGCAGCGTAGATCGAGCGGGAGGGCCCTCGGGCACAGATACGCAGTATTTT,CASSVDRAGGPSGTDTQYF
12,NA,TRBJ1-2,TRBV6-1,few,TGTGCCAGCAGTGAACGAAGCAGGGGCTACACCTTC,CASSERSRGYTF
15,TRBD1,TRBJ1-2,TRBV18,once,TGTGCCAGCTCAACCGACAGGGAGGTGCCCTATGGCTACACCTTC,CASSTDREVPYGYTF
15,TRBD2,TRBJ2-7,TRBV27,NA,TGTGCCAGCAGTCCCCATAGCGGGAGGGCCTACGAGCAGTACTTC,CASSPHSGRAYEQYF
11,NA,TRBJ2-7,TRBV29-1,NA,TGCAGCGTTGGACAGGCCTACGAGCAGTACTTC,CSVGQAYEQYF
11,NA,TRBJ1-1,TRBV19,NA,TGTGCCAGTAGTCGGAGCCGCGAAGCTTTCTTT,CASSRSREAFF
14,NA,TRBJ2-3,TRBV6-5,NA,TGTGCCAGCAGTTACTCTCGGGAGTTGGATACGCAGTATTTT,CASSYSRELDTQYF
15,NA,TRBJ1-3,TRBV10-3,NA,TGTGCCATCAGTGAGTCGTCAGGGGCTGGAAACACCATATATTTT,CAISESSGAGNTIYF
14,NA,TRBJ1-1,TRBV7-2,NA,TGTGCCAGCAGCCCCCAGGGTAGGTACACTGAAGCTTTCTTT,CASSPQGRYTEAFF
16,NA,TRBJ2-3,TRBV30,NA,TGTGCCTGGAGACCTCTGATTGGGGTAATCACAGATACGCAGTATTTT,CAWRPLIGVITDTQYF
12,NA,TRBJ2-7,TRBV7-9,NA,TGTGCCAGCAGCGGCCACAGTACCGAGCAGTACTTC,CASSGHSTEQYF
20,TRBD2,TRBJ2-7,TRBV12-5,NA,TGTGCTAGTGGTTTGGTGCCGGGACTAGCGGGAGAAAGGAGCTCCTACGAGCAGTACTTC,CASGLVPGLAGERSSYEQYF
17,TRBD2,TRBJ2-1,TRBV7-3,NA,TGTGCCAGCAGCTCGTCTAGCGGGAGACGTACCTACAATGAGCAGTTCTTC,CASSSSSGRRTYNEQFF
14,NA,TRBJ2-7,TRBV18,few,TGTGCCAGCTCGCAATCGGGGCAGGACTACGAGCAGTACTTC,CASSQSGQDYEQYF
14,TRBD1,TRBJ1-5,TRBV18,NA,TGTGCCAGCTCACCCGACAGGGGAGGACAGCCCCAGCATTTT,CASSPDRGGQPQHF
18,TRBD2,TRBJ2-3,TRBV28,NA,TGTGCCAGCAGTGACCCGGGACTAGCGGGGGGAGGGACAGATACGCAGTATTTT,CASSDPGLAGGGTDTQYF
15,TRBD2,TRBJ2-1,TRBV10-1,NA,TGCGCCAGCAGTGACGCTAGCGGGACTTACAATGAGCAGTTCTTC,CASSDASGTYNEQFF
15,NA,TRBJ2-7,TRBV4-2,NA,TGTGCCAGCAGCCAAGATCTGAGGGTAATCTACGAGCAGTACTTC,CASSQDLRVIYEQYF
12,TRBD1,TRBJ2-3,TRBV27,once,TGTGCCAGCAGTACAGGGGGAGATACGCAGTATTTT,CASSTGGDTQYF
14,NA,TRBJ1-2,TRBV7-9,NA,TGTGCCAGCAGCTTAGGTTCACGTACCTATGGCTACACCTTC,CASSLGSRTYGYTF
14,TRBD1,TRBJ1-3,TRBV6-5,NA,TGTGCCAGCAGTTACTCTGGGACAGGGGACACCATATATTTT,CASSYSGTGDTIYF
15,TRBD2,TRBJ2-5,TRBV2,few,TGTGCCAGCAGTGAAGATGGCGGGAGTGACGAGACCCAGTACTTC,CASSEDGGSDETQYF
15,NA,TRBJ2-7,TRBV19,NA,TGTGCCAGTAGTACCCTTACACTACGCGGCTACGAGCAGTACTTC,CASSTLTLRGYEQYF